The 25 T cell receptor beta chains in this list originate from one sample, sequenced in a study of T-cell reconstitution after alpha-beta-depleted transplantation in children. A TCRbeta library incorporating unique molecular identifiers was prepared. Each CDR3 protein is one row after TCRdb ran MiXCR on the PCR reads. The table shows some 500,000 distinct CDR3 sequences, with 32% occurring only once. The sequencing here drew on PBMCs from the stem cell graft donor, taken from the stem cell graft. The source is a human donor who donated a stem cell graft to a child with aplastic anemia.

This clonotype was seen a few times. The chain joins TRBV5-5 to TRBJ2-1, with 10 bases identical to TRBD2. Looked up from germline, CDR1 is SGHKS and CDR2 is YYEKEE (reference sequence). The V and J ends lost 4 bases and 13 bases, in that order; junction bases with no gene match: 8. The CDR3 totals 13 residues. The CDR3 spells CASSPGLAEDQFF. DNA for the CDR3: TGTGCCAGCAGCCCCGGACTAGCGGAGGACCAGTTCTTC. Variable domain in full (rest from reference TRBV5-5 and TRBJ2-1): DAGVTQSPTHLIKTRGQQVTLRCSPISGHKSVSWYQQVLGQGPQFIFQYYEKEERGRGNFPDRFSARQFPNYSSELNVNALLLGDSALYLCASSPGLAEDQFFGPGTRLTVL.

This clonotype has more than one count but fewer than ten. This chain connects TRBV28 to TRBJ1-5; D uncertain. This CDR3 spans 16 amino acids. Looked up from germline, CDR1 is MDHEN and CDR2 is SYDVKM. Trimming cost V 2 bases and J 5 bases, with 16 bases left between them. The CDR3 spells CASSLVGSDGDQPQHF. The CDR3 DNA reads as TGTGCCAGCAGTTTAGTAGGTTCCGACGGAGATCAGCCCCAGCATTTT. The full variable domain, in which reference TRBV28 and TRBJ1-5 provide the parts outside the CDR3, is DVKVTQSSRYLVKRTGEKVFLECVQDMDHENMFWYRQDPGLGLRLIYFSYDVKMKEKGDIPEGYSVSREKKERFSLILESASTNQTSMYLCASSLVGSDGDQPQHFGDGTRLSIL.

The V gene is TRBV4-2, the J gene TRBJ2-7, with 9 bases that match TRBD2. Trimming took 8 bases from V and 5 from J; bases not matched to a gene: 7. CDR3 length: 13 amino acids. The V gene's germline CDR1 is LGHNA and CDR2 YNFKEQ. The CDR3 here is CASAGGTENEQYF. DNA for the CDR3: TGTGCCAGCGCGGGGGGGACGGAAAACGAGCAGTACTTC.

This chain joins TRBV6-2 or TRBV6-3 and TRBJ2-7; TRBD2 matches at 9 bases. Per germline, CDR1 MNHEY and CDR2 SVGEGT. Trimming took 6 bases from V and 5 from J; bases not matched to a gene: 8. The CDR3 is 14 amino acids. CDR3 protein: CASSGTSRFHEQYF. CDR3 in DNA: TGTGCCAGCAGCGGGACTAGCCGATTCCACGAGCAGTACTTC.

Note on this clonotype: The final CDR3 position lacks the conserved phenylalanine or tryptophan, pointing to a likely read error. CDR3 sequence: CASSNLGQGATEAFL. CDR3 sequence (DNA): TGTGCCAGCAGTAACCTCGGACAGGGTGCGACTGAAGCTTTCCTT. The chain combines TRBV6-2 or TRBV6-3 with TRBJ1-1; 8 positions match TRBD1. The CDR3 has 15 amino acids. V dropped 5 bases and J dropped 5; count of bases not matched to a gene: 10. Germline CDR1 and CDR2: MNHEY and SVGEGT.

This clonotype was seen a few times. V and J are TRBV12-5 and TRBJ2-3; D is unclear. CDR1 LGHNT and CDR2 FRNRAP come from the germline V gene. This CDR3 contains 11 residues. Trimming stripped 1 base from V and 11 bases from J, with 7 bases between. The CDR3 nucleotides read TGTGCTAGTGGTTTGGAGCCCTGGCAGTATTTT. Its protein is CASGLEPWQYF.

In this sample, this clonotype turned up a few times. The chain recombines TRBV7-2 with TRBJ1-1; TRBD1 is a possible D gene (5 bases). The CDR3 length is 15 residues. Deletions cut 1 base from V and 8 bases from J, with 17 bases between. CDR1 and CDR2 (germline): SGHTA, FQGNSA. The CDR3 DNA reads TGTGCCAGCAGCTTAGGGAGGGGCGGGACCGAAGAAGCTTTCTTT. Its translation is CASSLGRGGTEEAFF.

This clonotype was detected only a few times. CDR3 residues: CASTLGGFGAFF. The CDR3 DNA reads as TGTGCCAGCACCCTAGGGGGATTTGGGGCTTTCTTT. V usage is TRBV12-3 or TRBV12-4 and J usage is TRBJ1-1; D might be TRBD1 (6 bases). Trimming cost V 7 bases and J 11 bases, with 17 bases left between them. This CDR3 contains 12 residues.

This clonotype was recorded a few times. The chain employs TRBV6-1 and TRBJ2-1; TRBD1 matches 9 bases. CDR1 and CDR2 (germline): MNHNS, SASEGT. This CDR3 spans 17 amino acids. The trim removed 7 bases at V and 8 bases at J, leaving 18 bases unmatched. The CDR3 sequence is CASTEGPGQGIGDEQFF. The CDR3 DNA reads TGTGCCAGCACCGAGGGACCGGGACAGGGAATAGGCGATGAGCAGTTCTTC.

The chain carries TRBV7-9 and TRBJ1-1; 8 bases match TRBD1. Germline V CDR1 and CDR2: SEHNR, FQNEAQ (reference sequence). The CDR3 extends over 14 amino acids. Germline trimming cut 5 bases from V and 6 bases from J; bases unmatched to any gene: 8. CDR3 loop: CASSNEDRAPEAFF. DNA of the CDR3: TGTGCCAGCAGCAACGAGGACAGGGCGCCTGAAGCTTTCTTT.

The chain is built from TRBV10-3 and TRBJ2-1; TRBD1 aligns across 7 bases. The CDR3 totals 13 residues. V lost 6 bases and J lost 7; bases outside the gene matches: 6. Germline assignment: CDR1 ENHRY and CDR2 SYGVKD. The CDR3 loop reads CAISRDSQNEQFF. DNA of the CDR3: TGTGCCATCAGCCGGGACAGTCAGAATGAGCAGTTCTTC.

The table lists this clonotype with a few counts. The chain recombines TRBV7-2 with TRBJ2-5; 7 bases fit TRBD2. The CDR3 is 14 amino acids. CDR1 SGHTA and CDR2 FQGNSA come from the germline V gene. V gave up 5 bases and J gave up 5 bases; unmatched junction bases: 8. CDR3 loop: CASSPSGQGETQYF. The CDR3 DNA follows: TGTGCCAGCAGCCCTAGCGGCCAAGGGGAGACCCAGTACTTC.

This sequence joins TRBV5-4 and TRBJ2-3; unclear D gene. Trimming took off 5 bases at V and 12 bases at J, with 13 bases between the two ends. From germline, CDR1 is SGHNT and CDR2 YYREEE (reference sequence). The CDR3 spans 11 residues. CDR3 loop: CASSRLTEQYF. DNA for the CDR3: TGTGCCAGCAGTAGGCTCACAGAACAGTATTTT.

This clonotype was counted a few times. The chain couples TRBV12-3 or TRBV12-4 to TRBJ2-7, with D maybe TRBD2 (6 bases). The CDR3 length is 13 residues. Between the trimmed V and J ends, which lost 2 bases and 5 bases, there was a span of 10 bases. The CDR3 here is CASSLSSGDEQYV. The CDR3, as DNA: TGTGCCAGCAGTTTATCGTCGGGGGACGAGCAGTACGTC.

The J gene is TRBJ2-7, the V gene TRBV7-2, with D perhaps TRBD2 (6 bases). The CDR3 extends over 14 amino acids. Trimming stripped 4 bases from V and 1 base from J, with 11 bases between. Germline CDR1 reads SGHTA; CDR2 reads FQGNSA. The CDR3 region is CASSSDSGSYEQYV. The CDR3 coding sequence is TGTGCCAGCAGCTCAGATAGCGGATCCTACGAGCAGTACGTC.

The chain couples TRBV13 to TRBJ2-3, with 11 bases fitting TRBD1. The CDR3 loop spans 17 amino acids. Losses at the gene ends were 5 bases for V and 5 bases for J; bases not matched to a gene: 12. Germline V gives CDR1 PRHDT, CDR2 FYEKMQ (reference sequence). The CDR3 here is CASSRPKDRGRLDTQYF. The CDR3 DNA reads TGTGCCAGCAGCCGCCCCAAGGACAGGGGGCGCTTAGATACGCAGTATTTT.

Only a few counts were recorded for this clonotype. CDR3 residues: CASTGGGTEAFF. Written as DNA, the CDR3 is TGTGCCAGCACTGGGGGGGGCACTGAAGCTTTCTTT. V and J are TRBV12-3 or TRBV12-4 and TRBJ1-1; D perhaps matches TRBD1 (5 bases). The V end was cut by 7 bases, the J end by 4 bases, with 10 bases between. The CDR3 extends over 12 amino acids.

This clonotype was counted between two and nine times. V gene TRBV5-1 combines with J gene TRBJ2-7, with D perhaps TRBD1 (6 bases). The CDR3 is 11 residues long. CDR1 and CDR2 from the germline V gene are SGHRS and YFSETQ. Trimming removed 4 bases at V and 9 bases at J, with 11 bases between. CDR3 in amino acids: CASSQQGTQYF. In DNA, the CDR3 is TGCGCCAGCAGCCAACAGGGAACGCAGTACTTC.

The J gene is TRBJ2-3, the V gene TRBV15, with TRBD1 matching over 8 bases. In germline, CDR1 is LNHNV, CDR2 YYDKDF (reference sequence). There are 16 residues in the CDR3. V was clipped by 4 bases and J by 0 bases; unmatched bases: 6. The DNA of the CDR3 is TGTGCCACCAGCAACAGGGGGTCGGATAGCACAGATACGCAGTATTTT. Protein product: CATSNRGSDSTDTQYF.

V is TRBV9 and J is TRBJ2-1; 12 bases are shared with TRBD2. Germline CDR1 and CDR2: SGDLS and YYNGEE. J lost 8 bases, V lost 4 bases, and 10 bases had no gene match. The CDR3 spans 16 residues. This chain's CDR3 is CASSSGLAGPRDEQFF. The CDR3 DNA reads TGTGCCAGCAGCTCGGGACTAGCGGGCCCTCGGGATGAGCAGTTCTTC.

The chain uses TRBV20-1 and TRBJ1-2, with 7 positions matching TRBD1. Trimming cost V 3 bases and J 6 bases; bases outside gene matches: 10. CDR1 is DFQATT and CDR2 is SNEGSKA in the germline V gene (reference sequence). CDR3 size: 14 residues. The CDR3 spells CSARVTGARNGYTF. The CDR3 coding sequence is TGCAGTGCTAGGGTCACAGGGGCGCGAAATGGCTACACCTTC.

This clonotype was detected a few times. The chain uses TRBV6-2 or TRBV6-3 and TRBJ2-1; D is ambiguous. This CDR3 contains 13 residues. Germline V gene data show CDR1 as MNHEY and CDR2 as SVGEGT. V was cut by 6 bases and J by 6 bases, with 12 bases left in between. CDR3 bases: TGTGCCAGCAGCGCCCTAACTATCAATGAGCAGTTCTTC. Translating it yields CASSALTINEQFF.

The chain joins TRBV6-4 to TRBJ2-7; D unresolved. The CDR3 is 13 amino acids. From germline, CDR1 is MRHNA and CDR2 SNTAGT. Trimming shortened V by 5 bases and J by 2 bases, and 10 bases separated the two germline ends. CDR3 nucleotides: TGTGCCAGCAGTCCTAGTCGGCCCTACGAGCAGTACTTC. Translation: CASSPSRPYEQYF.

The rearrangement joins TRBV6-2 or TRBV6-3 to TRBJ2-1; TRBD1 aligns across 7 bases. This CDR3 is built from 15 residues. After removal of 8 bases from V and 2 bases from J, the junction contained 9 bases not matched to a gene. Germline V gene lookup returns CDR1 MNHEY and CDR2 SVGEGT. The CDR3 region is CASVGGQTPYNEQFF. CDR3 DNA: TGTGCCAGCGTAGGGGGACAGACACCCTACAATGAGCAGTTCTTC.

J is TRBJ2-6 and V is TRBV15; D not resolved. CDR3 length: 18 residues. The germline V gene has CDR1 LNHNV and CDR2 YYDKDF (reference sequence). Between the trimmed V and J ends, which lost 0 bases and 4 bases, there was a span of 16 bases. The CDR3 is CATSRDGRRPGGANVLTF. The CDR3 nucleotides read TGTGCCACCAGCAGAGACGGGCGACGTCCTGGCGGGGCCAACGTCCTGACTTTC.